The entry below describes one T cell receptor beta chain. The antigen remains undetermined. The data are from a study of beta chain features in type 1 diabetes. Overall study findings and caveats: Naive, central memory and Treg TCRB repertoires appeared more alike in patients than in healthy donors. For Type 1 diabetes patients, all four CD4+ subsets carried TCRB CDR3s that were moderately but significantly shorter.

The V and J ends lost 6 bases and 6 bases, in that order; junction bases with no gene match: 5. The CDR3 spans 14 residues. Germline CDR1 reads KGHSH; CDR2 reads LQKENI. Every bit of the isolated RNA underwent reverse transcription, so sequencing read expressed TCRB transcripts. Clones were read by immunoSEQ multiplex PCR, and TCRdb kept only the in-frame ones, dropping some. The sample lists over 150,000 clones, over 9% occurring once. Sorting based on CD45RO/CCR7/CD25/CD127/CD95/CD27 separated CD4+ naive, central memory, regulatory and stem cell-like memory cells. The genes are TRBV18 and TRBJ2-1; 10 bases agree with TRBD2. Material for sequencing was central memory CD4+ T cells from blood. This receptor was taken from a man aged 25-45 years with type 1 diabetes. Here the CDR3 DNA reads TGTGCCAGCTCCACGGGACTAGCGTCCAATGAGCAGTTCTTC. Its protein product is CASSTGLASNEQFF.